This T cell receptor beta chain was captured in a study of T cells in Graves' hyperthyroidism and ophthalmopathy. This clonotype was seen repeatedly, ten times or more. What it binds is not known. The source material, RNA transcripts, was used to amplify TCR beta CDR3 regions. TCR CDR3 regions were first amplified by RT-PCR with HTBI primers. Each CDR3 protein is one row after TCRdb ran MiXCR on the multiplex PCR reads. The sample shows about 720,000 distinct CDR3 sequences, about 17% of them seen only once. Study-level points and caveats: Ophthalmopathy could be told apart from stable hyperthyroidism with a 13 V-J model. Blood also carried most thyroid clonotypes expanded above 0.001.

Germline values: CDR1 SGHVS, CDR2 FQNEAQ. The CDR3 loop spans 16 amino acids. V shed 2 bases and J 2 bases; nucleotides not matched to a gene: 4. Newly diagnosed hyperthyroidism patients aged 18 to 65 years had disease lasting under 2 months. Diagnosing involved the use of clinical symptoms, serum thyroxine and TRAb, thyroid ultrasound and orbital computed tomography. The rearrangement links TRBV7-8 to TRBJ1-1; 11 nucleotides agree with TRBD1. This clonotype was obtained from a woman aged 50 to 60 with Graves' hyperthyroidism that later progressed to Graves' ophthalmopathy. Sequencing was done on a sample of blood. This CDR3 is CASSLPGTGGNTEAFF. The CDR3 coding sequence is TGTGCCAGCAGCTTACCTGGGACAGGGGGAAACACTGAAGCTTTCTTT.